This record looks at one T cell receptor (beta chain) sequence and its context. This sample is drawn from a study of blood T cell repertoires in COVID-19. About the study: From the United States, Italy and Spain came samples of acute and convalescent COVID-19. Sources were T cells, B-cell-depleted T cells, or PBMCs; the material itself was cDNA or gDNA.

Trimming pared 2 bases from V and 4 bases from J, leaving 9 bases between. Germline V gene sequence: CDR1 GTSNPN, CDR2 SVGIG (reference sequence). The CDR3 extends over 13 amino acids. Authors' methods: By means of reference gene primer amplification, nucleated cell counts were estimated. Some clones are missing from TCRdb's copy, which holds only in-frame ones; the method was immunoSEQ multiplex PCR. That table gives V, J and clone size, and the DNA gave D and trimming. The sample lists 20,000 to 25,000 clones; about 90% were seen once. This TCR was recovered from a man between 65 and 85 years old with acute or convalescent COVID-19. The source material was peripheral blood. The chain recombines TRBV30 with TRBJ1-5; D remains unclear. The CDR3 is CAWSTRDNQPQHF. The CDR3 bases are TGTGCCTGGAGTACCCGGGATAATCAGCCCCAGCATTTT.